The 28 T cell receptor beta chains below come from one sample, sequenced in a study of CD8 T cells in Susac syndrome. RNA, at about 0.5 to 1 ug, was reverse transcribed with random hexamers. TCRdb reprocessed the immunoSEQ multiplex PCR reads via MiXCR and lists one record per CDR3 protein. This sample carries about 76,000 distinct CDR3 sequences, about 94% of them seen once, and the ten largest clones take 0.45% to 0.55%. The sequencing input was CD8+ T cells from PBMCs. These receptors were obtained from a human donor with Susac syndrome.

The CDR3 DNA follows: TGTGCCAGCAGTTTAGCCAACTTGAACACTGAAGCTTTCTTT. It codes for CASSLANLNTEAFF. The V and J genes are TRBV27 and TRBJ1-1; D is unresolved. The V and J ends lost 2 bases and 0 bases respectively, with 7 bases between them. Looked up from germline, CDR1 is MNHEY and CDR2 is SMNVEV (reference sequence). This CDR3 has 14 residues.

The chain combines TRBV9 with TRBJ2-7; the match to TRBD1 covers 10 bases. After removal of 0 bases from V and 1 base from J, the junction contained 1 base not matched to a gene. This CDR3 comprises 15 residues. The V gene's germline CDR1 is SGDLS and CDR2 YYNGEE. The chain's CDR3 is CASSVAGQGSYEQYF. DNA for the CDR3: TGTGCCAGCAGCGTAGCGGGACAGGGGTCCTACGAGCAGTACTTC.

This clonotype was counted once. Here the CDR3 DNA reads TGTGCCAGCAGAACTGAGTCAGCGGATACGCAGTATTTT. It yields the protein CASRTESADTQYF. The chain uses TRBV2 and TRBJ2-3; no definite D call. This CDR3 has 13 residues. From germline, CDR1 is SNHLY and CDR2 FYNNEI. Trimming shortened V by 6 bases and J by 6 bases, and 13 bases separated the two germline ends.

The chain combines TRBV29-1 with TRBJ2-5; 8 bases map to TRBD2. The germline CDR1 and CDR2 sequences are SQVTM and ANQGSEA. With 4 bases clipped from V and 2 bases from J, the junction kept 9 bases outside the gene matches. CDR3 size: 15 residues. The CDR3 DNA follows: TGCAGCGTTGGACCCGTAGCGGGGCTACAAGAGACCCAGTACTTC. It codes for CSVGPVAGLQETQYF. Filled out from reference TRBV29-1 and TRBJ2-5, the complete variable domain reads SAVISQKPSRDICQRGTSLTIQCQVDSQVTMMFWYRQQPGQSLTLIATANQGSEATYESGFVIDKFPISRPNLTFSTLTVSNMSPEDSSIYLCSVGPVAGLQETQYFGPGTRLLVL.

CDR3 protein: CASSLPTVNTEAFF. The CDR3 DNA follows: TGTGCCAGCAGCTTACCCACTGTGAACACTGAAGCTTTCTTT. This sequence joins TRBV7-9 and TRBJ1-1; D is undetermined. V was clipped by 2 bases and J by 0 bases, with 7 bases between them. CDR3 size: 14 residues. Germline loops: CDR1 SEHNR, CDR2 FQNEAQ (reference sequence).

The V and J genes are TRBV28 and TRBJ2-3; 7 bases match TRBD2. V gave up 4 bases and J gave up 1 base; unmatched junction bases: 8. Per germline, CDR1 MDHEN and CDR2 SYDVKM. There are 16 residues in the CDR3. This chain's CDR3 is CASSSPGLAGTDTQYF. The CDR3 region has the DNA TGTGCCAGCAGTTCACCGGGTCTAGCGGGCACAGATACGCAGTATTTT.

The chain employs TRBV7-2 and TRBJ2-2, with a tentative D call TRBD2 (6 bases). Germline V gives CDR1 SGHTA, CDR2 FQGNSA. This CDR3 region has 17 residues. The V end lost 2 bases, the J end lost 1 base, and 14 bases lay between the germline ends. Written as DNA, the CDR3 is TGTGCCAGCAGCTTACGACTAGTGGCTATGAACACCGGGGAGCTGTTTTTT. Translation gives CASSLRLVAMNTGELFF.

The chain joins TRBV12-3 or TRBV12-4 to TRBJ2-2, with 8 bases fitting TRBD1. V lost 6 bases to trimming and J lost 3 bases; unmatched junction nucleotides: 6. The CDR3 is 15 amino acids. CDR3 nucleotide sequence: TGTGCCAGCAGCCTTAGGACAGGGCACACCGGGGAGCTGTTTTTT. Translated: CASSLRTGHTGELFF.

The chain combines TRBV5-1 with TRBJ2-2, with D perhaps TRBD1 or TRBD2 (6 bases each). The CDR3 is 18 residues long. V lost 0 bases to trimming and J lost 2 bases, with 17 bases between them. Germline V gene sequence: CDR1 SGHRS, CDR2 YFSETQ. In DNA, the CDR3 is TGCGCCAGCAGCTTGGTAGGGGGGCCCTACCTTAACACCGGGGAGCTGTTTTTT. It translates to CASSLVGGPYLNTGELFF. Full variable domain (outside the CDR3, taken from reference TRBV5-1 and TRBJ2-2): KAGVTQTPRYLIKTRGQQVTLSCSPISGHRSVSWYQQTPGQGLQFLFEYFSETQRNKGNFPGRFSGRQFSNSRSEMNVSTLELGDSALYLCASSLVGGPYLNTGELFFGEGSRLTVL.

The CDR3 spells CASSPLGQGRQPQHF. CDR3 nucleotide sequence: TGTGCCAGCAGTCCGCTTGGACAGGGTAGGCAGCCCCAGCATTTT. The genes are TRBV27 and TRBJ1-5; 8 nucleotides match TRBD1. V lost 5 bases, J lost 7 bases, and 10 bases stayed unmatched. The germline V gene has CDR1 MNHEY and CDR2 SMNVEV (reference sequence). CDR3 size: 15 residues.

The rearrangement joins TRBV12-5 to TRBJ1-2; 7 bases match TRBD1. V dropped 6 bases and J dropped 5; count of bases not matched to a gene: 3. Germline CDR1 reads LGHNT; CDR2 reads FRNRAP. This CDR3 region has 12 residues. CDR3 sequence reads: CASGQQGYGYTF. CDR3 nucleotide sequence: TGTGCTAGTGGCCAACAGGGGTATGGCTACACCTTC.

The V call is TRBV20-1, the J call TRBJ1-2; weak D call: TRBD1 (5 bases). V was clipped by 0 bases and J by 3 bases, with 14 bases between them. Per the germline V gene, CDR1 is DFQATT and CDR2 is SNEGSKA (reference sequence). The CDR3 totals 15 residues. The DNA for the CDR3 is TGCAGTGCTAGAGATGAAAGGGACCCCCACTATGGCTACACCTTC. This encodes CSARDERDPHYGYTF.

The chain links TRBV7-2 to TRBJ2-1; D gene unclear. V lost 5 bases and J 3 bases, leaving 5 bases between the germline ends. Germline lookup yields CDR1 SGHTA and CDR2 FQGNSA. The CDR3 is 12 residues long. The CDR3 sequence: CASSHDYNEQFF. CDR3 bases: TGTGCCAGCAGCCATGACTACAATGAGCAGTTCTTC.

V usage is TRBV10-3 and J usage is TRBJ2-7; 7 bases map to TRBD2. The germline gives CDR1 ENHRY, CDR2 SYGVKD. The CDR3 spans 14 residues. V shed 10 bases, J shed 0 bases, and the junction held 9 bases outside the gene matches. In DNA form, the CDR3 reads TGTGCCACCCTAAAGCGGGGAGACTCCTACGAGCAGTACTTC. Its protein is CATLKRGDSYEQYF.

V usage is TRBV20-1 and J usage is TRBJ1-2, with D unresolved. CDR1 is DFQATT and CDR2 is SNEGSKA in the germline V gene (reference sequence). V gave up 0 bases and J gave up 8 bases, with 13 bases separating them. CDR3 length: 13 amino acids. CDR3 coding DNA: TGCAGTGCTAGAGATCTGCGCAGGACGGGCTACACCTTC. Translating gives CSARDLRRTGYTF.

The chain carries TRBV7-7 and TRBJ2-3; D perhaps matches TRBD2 (5 bases). The germline V and J ends were trimmed by 5 bases and 2 bases, with 8 bases remaining between them. The CDR3 has 13 residues. The germline CDR1 and CDR2 sequences are SSHAT and FNYEAQ (reference sequence). The CDR3: CASSKDFTDTQYF. The DNA of the CDR3 is TGTGCCAGCAGCAAGGACTTCACAGATACGCAGTATTTT.

The rearrangement links TRBV25-1 to TRBJ1-3; D is possibly TRBD1 (6 bases). Germline CDR1 and CDR2: MGHDK and SYGVNS. The CDR3 totals 16 residues. V lost 4 bases and J 2 bases, leaving 15 bases between the germline ends. The CDR3 spells CASSAPRTEPGNTIYF. The CDR3 nucleotides are TGTGCCAGCAGTGCGCCTCGGACAGAGCCTGGAAACACCATATATTTT.

This chain uses TRBV7-6 with TRBJ2-2; 9 nucleotides line up with TRBD2. With 5 bases clipped from V and 1 base from J, the junction kept 2 bases outside the gene matches. Germline assignment: CDR1 SGHVS and CDR2 FNYEAQ. CDR3 length: 15 residues. CDR3 coding DNA: TGTGCCAGCAGCGCGACTAGCGGGAACACCGGGGAGCTGTTTTTT. This gives the protein CASSATSGNTGELFF.

J is TRBJ2-1 and V is TRBV18; 7 bases are shared with TRBD2. The CDR3 totals 16 residues. V was pared by 1 base and J by 6 bases, with 9 bases of the junction left unmatched. CDR1 is KGHSH, CDR2 LQKENI, per germline. Here the CDR3 DNA reads TGTGCCAGCTCACCACTAGCGGGCGGGAGATCCAATGAGCAGTTCTTC. Its protein is CASSPLAGGRSNEQFF.

This sequence joins TRBV29-1 and TRBJ1-1; D is uncertain. CDR3 length: 11 amino acids. Germline CDR1 reads SQVTM; CDR2 reads ANQGSEA. V was cut by 8 bases and J by 3 bases, with 10 bases left in between. The CDR3, as DNA: TGCAGCCCCGGCAATTACACTGAAGCTTTCTTT. Its translation is CSPGNYTEAFF. Full variable domain (outside the CDR3, taken from reference TRBV29-1 and TRBJ1-1): SAVISQKPSRDICQRGTSLTIQCQVDSQVTMMFWYRQQPGQSLTLIATANQGSEATYESGFVIDKFPISRPNLTFSTLTVSNMSPEDSSIYLCSPGNYTEAFFGQGTRLTVV.

The V call is TRBV7-8, the J call TRBJ2-4; D is perhaps TRBD1 (5 bases). This CDR3 region has 13 residues. Per the germline V gene, CDR1 is SGHVS and CDR2 is FQNEAQ. V was trimmed by 8 bases and J by 5 bases, leaving 13 bases between them. The CDR3 nucleotides read TGTGCCAGCCGTAGGCAGGGTGAAAACATTCAGTACTTC. Its translation is CASRRQGENIQYF. Full variable domain (missing parts from reference TRBV7-8 and TRBJ2-4): GAGVSQSPRYKVAKRGQDVALRCDPISGHVSLFWYQQALGQGPEFLTYFQNEAQLDKSGLPSDRFFAERPEGSVSTLKIQRTQQEDSAVYLCASRRQGENIQYFGAGTRLSVL.

J is TRBJ2-7 and V is TRBV29-1; TRBD1 aligns across 9 bases. Trimming cost V 2 bases and J 0 bases; bases outside gene matches: 5. Per the germline V gene, CDR1 is SQVTM and CDR2 is ANQGSEA. This CDR3 contains 15 residues. The CDR3 coding sequence is TGCAGCGTTGAATCCGGGACAGGGAGCTCCTACGAGCAGTACTTC. Its translation: CSVESGTGSSYEQYF.

The chain combines TRBV5-1 with TRBJ1-5, with TRBD1 matching 10 bases. Germline V gives CDR1 SGHRS, CDR2 YFSETQ. Trimming took 4 bases from V and 4 from J; bases not matched to a gene: 5. This CDR3 is 15 amino acids long. CDR3 in amino acids: CASSEGTGENQPQHF. The CDR3 nucleotides read TGCGCCAGCAGCGAGGGGACAGGGGAGAATCAGCCCCAGCATTTT.

The chain combines TRBV7-9 with TRBJ2-5; perhaps D is TRBD1 or TRBD2 (5 bases each). Trimming took 5 bases from V and 1 from J, leaving 14 bases between them. Germline V CDR1 and CDR2: SEHNR, FQNEAQ (reference sequence). The CDR3 has 15 amino acids. This CDR3 is CASSPTGTLQETQYF. The CDR3 nucleotides read TGTGCCAGCAGCCCAACCGGGACCCTCCAAGAGACCCAGTACTTC.

This chain connects TRBV6-5 to TRBJ1-1, with TRBD1 matching over 9 bases. CDR1 is MNHEY and CDR2 is SVGAGI in the germline V gene. The CDR3 sequence is 14 residues long. V shed 5 bases and J 3 bases; nucleotides not matched to a gene: 4. The CDR3 is CASSLQGAYTEAFF. The DNA for the CDR3 is TGTGCCAGCAGTCTACAGGGGGCATACACTGAAGCTTTCTTT.

This clonotype was detected once. V and J are TRBV12-3 or TRBV12-4 and TRBJ1-5; unclear D gene. This CDR3 is 14 amino acids long. Deletions cut 3 bases from V and 7 bases from J, with 13 bases between. The CDR3, as DNA: TGTGCCAGCAGTTTCGCGATGTATGGCCAGCCCCAGCATTTT. It yields the protein CASSFAMYGQPQHF.

This clonotype was recorded only once. J is TRBJ2-7 and V is TRBV7-2; D perhaps matches TRBD1 (6 bases). The CDR3 is made up of 14 amino acids. Trimming removed 1 base at V and 5 bases at J, with 12 bases between. In germline, CDR1 is SGHTA, CDR2 FQGNSA. The CDR3 reads CASSLGQGIHEQYF. The CDR3 region has the DNA TGTGCCAGCAGCTTAGGGCAGGGGATCCACGAGCAGTACTTC.

V and J are TRBV20-1 and TRBJ2-1, with TRBD2 identical over 11 bases. Looked up from germline, CDR1 is DFQATT and CDR2 is SNEGSKA (reference sequence). The CDR3 consists of 16 residues. V shed 2 bases and J 2 bases; nucleotides not matched to a gene: 5. CDR3 nucleotides: TGCAGTGCTAGACCGGGACTAGCGGAACCCTACAATGAGCAGTTCTTC. Translation gives CSARPGLAEPYNEQFF.